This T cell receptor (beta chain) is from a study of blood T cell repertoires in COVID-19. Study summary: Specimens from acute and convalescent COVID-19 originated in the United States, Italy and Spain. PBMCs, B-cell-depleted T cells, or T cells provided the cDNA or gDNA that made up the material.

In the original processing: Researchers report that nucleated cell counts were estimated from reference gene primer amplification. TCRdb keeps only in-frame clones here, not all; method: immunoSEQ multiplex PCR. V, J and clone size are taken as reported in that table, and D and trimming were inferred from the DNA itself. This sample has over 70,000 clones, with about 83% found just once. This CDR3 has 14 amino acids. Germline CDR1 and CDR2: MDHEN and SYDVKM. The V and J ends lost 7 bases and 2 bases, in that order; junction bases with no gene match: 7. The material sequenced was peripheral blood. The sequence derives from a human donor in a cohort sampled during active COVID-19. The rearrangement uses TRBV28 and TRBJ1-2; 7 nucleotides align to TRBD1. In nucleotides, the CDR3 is TGTGCCAGCACCTCAGGGGGGACCAACTATGGCTACACCTTC. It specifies CASTSGGTNYGYTF.